The 25 T cell receptor beta chains listed next were all sequenced from one sample in a study of CD8 T cells in Susac syndrome (dated by TCRdb to between 2018 and 2020). Library generation was performed with the immunoSEQ multiplex PCR assay. RNA was extracted using the RNeasy kit, and roughly 0.5 to 1 microgram was reverse transcribed with random hexamers. Starting from the raw public reads, TCRdb applied fastp trimming at Q25, assembled clones with MiXCR and retained in-frame beta chains. All rows with the same CDR3 protein become a single entry with the most common DNA and genes. Here the sample has 120,000 or so distinct CDR3 sequences; 90% to 95% occur a single time. In total, the top ten clones hold around 0.2% of the sample. The sequencing sample was made of CD8+ T cells from PBMCs. All receptors derive from a human donor with Susac syndrome.

The chain couples TRBV12-3 or TRBV12-4 to TRBJ2-3; 13 bases fit TRBD2. J lost 4 bases, V lost 6 bases, and 4 bases had no gene match. The CDR3 is 15 amino acids. The CDR3 protein is CASSTSGGGSDTQYF. CDR3 coding DNA: TGTGCCAGCAGCACTAGCGGGGGGGGCTCAGATACGCAGTATTTT.

The chain carries TRBV13 and TRBJ2-3; the D gene could be TRBD1 or TRBD2 (5 bases each). Trimming removed 8 bases from V and 5 bases from J, with 14 bases in between. The CDR3 spans 13 residues. Germline CDR1 and CDR2: PRHDT and FYEKMQ (reference sequence). The CDR3 DNA follows: TGTGCCAGCCGGGGCACCCCGGAAGATACGCAGTATTTT. Translation gives CASRGTPEDTQYF.

This clonotype was observed a handful of times. J is TRBJ2-7 and V is TRBV30; 7 bases map to TRBD1. The trim removed 0 bases at V and 4 bases at J, leaving 15 bases unmatched. The germline gives CDR1 GTSNPN, CDR2 SVGIG (reference sequence). The CDR3 is made up of 17 amino acids. CDR3 amino acids: CAWSVTVSTGPGYEQYF. In DNA, the CDR3 is TGTGCCTGGAGTGTAACAGTTTCGACAGGGCCAGGATACGAGCAGTACTTC.

The chain is built from TRBV24-1 and TRBJ1-5; 7 bases map to TRBD1. V shed 5 bases and J 7 bases; nucleotides not matched to a gene: 4. Germline CDR1 and CDR2: KGHDR and SFDVKD. The CDR3 has 13 residues. CDR3 residues: CATSVTGSQPQHF. The CDR3, as DNA: TGTGCCACCAGTGTGACAGGGAGCCAGCCCCAGCATTTT.

V is TRBV7-9 and J is TRBJ2-1; 7 positions agree with TRBD2. This CDR3 spans 14 amino acids. Germline values: CDR1 SEHNR, CDR2 FQNEAQ (reference sequence). The V gene end was trimmed by 4 bases and the J gene end by 8 bases; junction bases not matched to a gene: 8. CDR3 nucleotides: TGTGCCAGCAGCTCTGTAAGCGGGGAGGATGAGCAGTTCTTC. Amino acid sequence: CASSSVSGEDEQFF. The full variable domain, its missing parts supplied by reference TRBV7-9 and TRBJ2-1, is DTGVSQNPRHKITKRGQNVTFRCDPISEHNRLYWYRQTLGQGPEFLTYFQNEAQLEKSRLLSDRFSAERPKGSFSTLEIQRTEQGDSAMYLCASSSVSGEDEQFFGPGTRLTVL.

The chain has TRBV7-3 and TRBJ2-7, with D hard to call. There are 19 residues in the CDR3. Trimming cost V 5 bases and J 1 base, with 27 bases left between them. Germline V gene lookup returns CDR1 SGHTA and CDR2 FQGTGA. CDR3 in amino acids: CASSPPPRQVGDRSYEQYF. CDR3 in DNA: TGTGCCAGCAGCCCCCCCCCGCGGCAGGTTGGGGATCGATCCTACGAGCAGTACTTC.

This clonotype was seen a single time. The V and J genes are TRBV27 and TRBJ2-3, with D unresolved. V dropped 3 bases and J dropped 2 bases, with 9 bases sitting between them. The CDR3 loop spans 14 amino acids. CDR1 is MNHEY, CDR2 SMNVEV, per germline (reference sequence). The CDR3 is CASSFLLYTDTQYF. The CDR3 coding sequence is TGTGCCAGCAGTTTTCTACTTTACACAGATACGCAGTATTTT.

This chain links TRBV7-2 with TRBJ2-1, with D possibly being TRBD1 or TRBD2 (7 bases each). The CDR3 totals 16 residues. Looked up from germline, CDR1 is SGHTA and CDR2 is FQGNSA. V lost 3 bases to trimming and J lost 8 bases, with 20 bases between them. The CDR3 sequence: CASSLFLGRGGHEQFF. The CDR3 DNA reads TGTGCCAGCAGCTTGTTTCTCGGCAGGGGGGGGCATGAGCAGTTCTTC.

In this sample, this clonotype turned up once. V is TRBV19 and J is TRBJ1-5, with D tentatively TRBD1 (5 bases). From germline, CDR1 is LNHDA and CDR2 SQIVND (reference sequence). The CDR3 sequence is 15 residues long. Between the trimmed V and J ends, which lost 9 bases and 4 bases, there was a span of 19 bases. The CDR3 loop is CASDVSGAGNQPQHF. The DNA of the CDR3 is TGTGCCAGCGACGTCTCCGGGGCTGGGAATCAGCCCCAGCATTTT.

This rearrangement joins TRBV12-3 or TRBV12-4 to TRBJ2-2; 10 nucleotides match TRBD2. V gave up 5 bases and J gave up 0 bases; unmatched junction bases: 21. There are 22 residues in the CDR3. The CDR3 sequence is CASSRPAATSGPHGANTGELFF. The CDR3 DNA is TGTGCCAGCAGTCGCCCGGCCGCGACTAGCGGGCCACACGGGGCGAACACCGGGGAGCTGTTTTTT.

The rearrangement joins TRBV2 to TRBJ2-5, with TRBD1 matching over 7 bases. CDR3 length equals 14 residues. V lost 8 bases and J lost 2; bases outside the gene matches: 8. From germline, CDR1 is SNHLY and CDR2 FYNNEI. In DNA, the CDR3 is TGTGCCAGCGCTTCTCCACAGGGGCAAGAGACCCAGTACTTC. Translating gives CASASPQGQETQYF.

This clonotype came up once. The chain carries TRBV15 and TRBJ1-5; D is unresolved. V was trimmed by 0 bases and J by 6 bases, leaving 12 bases between them. Germline V gives CDR1 LNHNV, CDR2 YYDKDF (reference sequence). The length of the CDR3 is 15 residues. The CDR3 sequence is CATSRDLLGSQPQHF. CDR3 coding DNA: TGTGCCACCAGCAGAGATCTTTTGGGGTCTCAGCCCCAGCATTTT.

The rearrangement uses TRBV9 and TRBJ2-3; D is perhaps TRBD2 (5 bases). V was shortened by 3 bases and J by 5 bases, with 13 bases between the two germline ends. CDR1 and CDR2 from the germline V gene are SGDLS and YYNGEE. CDR3 length: 14 residues. CDR3 residues: CASSEYLAGDTQYF. The CDR3, as DNA: TGTGCCAGCAGCGAGTACTTGGCGGGAGATACGCAGTATTTT. Supplemented by reference TRBV9 and TRBJ2-3, the full variable domain reads DSGVTQTPKHLITATGQRVTLRCSPRSGDLSVYWYQQSLDQGLQFLIQYYNGEERAKGNILERFSAQQFPDLHSELNLSSLELGDSALYFCASSEYLAGDTQYFGPGTRLTVL.

The rearrangement uses TRBV5-4 and TRBJ1-1; no clear D gene. The CDR3 length is 16 residues. V lost 8 bases and J lost 0, with 20 bases in between. The germline CDR1 and CDR2 sequences are SGHNT and YYREEE (reference sequence). This chain's CDR3 is CARILCRTAMNTEAFF. The CDR3 DNA reads TGTGCCAGGATTTTATGCAGGACCGCCATGAACACTGAAGCTTTCTTT.

The chain has TRBV3-1 and TRBJ2-5; D is undetermined. V lost 6 bases to trimming and J lost 1 base, with 12 bases between them. CDR1 LGHDT and CDR2 YNNKEL come from the germline V gene (reference sequence). CDR3 length: 14 amino acids. The CDR3 nucleotides read TGTGCCAGCAGTCCTCAGGCCTTCCAAGAGACCCAGTACTTC. Protein: CASSPQAFQETQYF.

The chain has TRBV6-5 and TRBJ2-1; 12 positions match TRBD2. This CDR3 has 15 amino acids. V lost 2 bases, J lost 9 bases, and 5 bases stayed unmatched. Looked up from germline, CDR1 is MNHEY and CDR2 is SVGAGI. CDR3 amino acids: CASSYRLAGAGEQFF. CDR3 nucleotides: TGTGCCAGCAGTTACCGACTAGCGGGGGCAGGTGAGCAGTTCTTC.

The chain combines TRBV9 with TRBJ2-3; the D gene is possibly TRBD1 (7 bases). V dropped 2 bases and J dropped 7 bases, with 17 bases sitting between them. Per the germline V gene, CDR1 is SGDLS and CDR2 is YYNGEE. CDR3 length: 15 residues. CDR3 in DNA: TGTGCCAGCAGCGTCGCAGGGGGGATTCGAAATACGCAGTATTTT. This translates into CASSVAGGIRNTQYF.

The chain carries TRBV20-1 and TRBJ2-7; 8 nucleotides line up with TRBD1. CDR1 and CDR2 from the germline V gene are DFQATT and SNEGSKA (reference sequence). Germline trimming cut 5 bases from V and 7 bases from J; bases unmatched to any gene: 16. The CDR3 length is 15 residues. In nucleotides, the CDR3 is TGCAGTGCTCCTTACTGGGACAGGTTGGGGGTGGAGCAGTACTTC. Translating it yields CSAPYWDRLGVEQYF.

This clonotype was observed a handful of times. This chain joins TRBV28 and TRBJ2-3; 11 nucleotides agree with TRBD2. This CDR3 is 15 amino acids long. Germline V gene lookup returns CDR1 MDHEN and CDR2 SYDVKM. After removal of 5 bases from V and 1 base from J, the junction contained 2 bases not matched to a gene. CDR3 nucleotides: TGTGCCAGCAGTCCGACTAGCGGGGGCACAGATACGCAGTATTTT. This encodes CASSPTSGGTDTQYF.

The J gene is TRBJ1-5, the V gene TRBV10-2; 8 bases match TRBD1. With 5 bases clipped from V and 7 bases from J, the junction kept 4 bases outside the gene matches. The germline V gene encodes CDR1 WSHSY and CDR2 SAAADI. This CDR3 comprises 13 residues. The chain's CDR3 is CASSTGGWQPQHF. The CDR3 region has the DNA TGCGCCAGCAGTACAGGGGGTTGGCAGCCCCAGCATTTT.

V is TRBV19 and J is TRBJ2-7; tentatively, D is TRBD1 (6 bases). This CDR3 is 13 amino acids long. Germline CDR1 is LNHDA and CDR2 is SQIVND (reference sequence). V was shortened by 5 bases and J by 3 bases, with 11 bases between the two germline ends. The CDR3 sequence is CASSEQGDYEQYF. The CDR3 DNA sequence: TGTGCCAGTAGTGAACAGGGAGACTACGAGCAGTACTTC.

The chain has TRBV12-3 or TRBV12-4 and TRBJ2-5, with D hard to call. There are 15 residues in the CDR3. The ends were cut back, 2 bases at V and 0 bases at J, with 10 bases in the middle. CDR3 sequence reads: CASSLSGQNQETQYF. Here the CDR3 DNA reads TGTGCCAGCAGTTTATCCGGTCAGAACCAAGAGACCCAGTACTTC.

The rearrangement joins TRBV21-1 to TRBJ2-7; the listed D gene, TRBD2, was not tested against the DNA. TRBV21-1 is reported as a pseudogene. The CDR3 contains 15 residues. As DNA, the CDR3 is TGTGCCAGCAGCAGGGGAGGGGAAGCGGGAGGCGAGCAGTACTTC. This encodes CASSRGGEAGGEQYF.

CDR3 DNA sequence: TGTGCCAGCAGCCACCCGCCAGCTGGCGCGTACGAGCAGTACTTC. Translating gives CASSHPPAGAYEQYF. V gene TRBV12-3 or TRBV12-4 combines with J gene TRBJ2-7, with D hard to call. The CDR3 is 15 residues long. The V and J ends lost 6 bases and 4 bases respectively, with 19 bases between them.

This chain's CDR3 is CASSAGPGDGYTF. The CDR3 DNA reads TGCGCCAGCAGCGCCGGACCGGGAGATGGCTACACCTTC. The chain combines TRBV4-1 with TRBJ1-2, with D uncertain. Trimming pared 5 bases from V and 6 bases from J, leaving 13 bases between. From germline, CDR1 is MGHRA and CDR2 YSYEKL. The CDR3 totals 13 residues.